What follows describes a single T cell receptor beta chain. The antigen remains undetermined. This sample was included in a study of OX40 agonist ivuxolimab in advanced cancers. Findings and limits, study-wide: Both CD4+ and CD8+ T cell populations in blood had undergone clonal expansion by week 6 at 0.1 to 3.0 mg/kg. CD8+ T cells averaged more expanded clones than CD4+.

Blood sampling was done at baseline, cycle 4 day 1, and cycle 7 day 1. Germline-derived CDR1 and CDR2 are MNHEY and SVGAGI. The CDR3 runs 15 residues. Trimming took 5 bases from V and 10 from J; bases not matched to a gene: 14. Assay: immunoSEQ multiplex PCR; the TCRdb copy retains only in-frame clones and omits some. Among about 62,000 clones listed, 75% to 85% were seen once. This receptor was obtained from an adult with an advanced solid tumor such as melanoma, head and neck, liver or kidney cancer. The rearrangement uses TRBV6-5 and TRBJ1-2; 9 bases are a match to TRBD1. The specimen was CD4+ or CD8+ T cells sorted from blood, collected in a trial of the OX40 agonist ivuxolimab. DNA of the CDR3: TGTGCCAGCAGTACATTCTACCGGGACAGGGTATACTACACCTTC. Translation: CASSTFYRDRVYYTF.